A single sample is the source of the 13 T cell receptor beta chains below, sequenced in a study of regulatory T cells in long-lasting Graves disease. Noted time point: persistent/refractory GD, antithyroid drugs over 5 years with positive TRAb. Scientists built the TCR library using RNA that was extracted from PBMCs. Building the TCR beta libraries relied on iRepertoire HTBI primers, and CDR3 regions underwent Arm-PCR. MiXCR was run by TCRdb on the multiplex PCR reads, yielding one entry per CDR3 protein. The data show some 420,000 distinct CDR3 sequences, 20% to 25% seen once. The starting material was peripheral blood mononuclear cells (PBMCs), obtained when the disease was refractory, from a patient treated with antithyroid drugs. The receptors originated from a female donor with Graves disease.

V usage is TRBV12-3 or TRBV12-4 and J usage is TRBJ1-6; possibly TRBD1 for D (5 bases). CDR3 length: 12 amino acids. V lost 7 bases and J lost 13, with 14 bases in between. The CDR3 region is CASKEGLLPLHF. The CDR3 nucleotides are TGTGCCAGCAAAGAGGGACTCCTTCCCCTCCACTTT.

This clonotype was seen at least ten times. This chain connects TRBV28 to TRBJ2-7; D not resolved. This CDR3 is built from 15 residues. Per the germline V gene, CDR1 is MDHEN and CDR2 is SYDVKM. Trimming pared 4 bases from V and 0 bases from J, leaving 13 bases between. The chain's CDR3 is CASSSARASSYEQYF. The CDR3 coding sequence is TGTGCCAGCAGTTCCGCGCGCGCCTCCTCCTACGAGCAGTACTTC.

CDR3 nucleotide sequence: TGTGCCAGTTGGGGACAGACCAAAACCGGGGAGCTGTTTTTT. Translating gives CASWGQTKTGELFF. This chain joins TRBV19 and TRBJ2-2, with 7 bases lining up with TRBD1. Germline assignment: CDR1 LNHDA and CDR2 SQIVND (reference sequence). CDR3 length equals 14 residues. V was clipped by 8 bases and J by 5 bases; unmatched bases: 8.

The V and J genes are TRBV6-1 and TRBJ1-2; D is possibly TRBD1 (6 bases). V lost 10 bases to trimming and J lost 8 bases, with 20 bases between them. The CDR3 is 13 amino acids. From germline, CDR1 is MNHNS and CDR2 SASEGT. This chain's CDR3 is CATLERGRGGYTF. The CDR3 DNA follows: TGTGCCACCCTAGAGCGGGGCAGGGGAGGCTACACCTTC.

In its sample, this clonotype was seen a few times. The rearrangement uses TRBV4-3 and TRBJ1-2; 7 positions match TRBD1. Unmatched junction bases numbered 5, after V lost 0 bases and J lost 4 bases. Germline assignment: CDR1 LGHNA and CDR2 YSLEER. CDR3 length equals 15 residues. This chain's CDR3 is CASSQERQGLYGYTF. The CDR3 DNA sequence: TGCGCCAGCAGCCAAGAGCGACAGGGTCTCTATGGCTACACCTTC.

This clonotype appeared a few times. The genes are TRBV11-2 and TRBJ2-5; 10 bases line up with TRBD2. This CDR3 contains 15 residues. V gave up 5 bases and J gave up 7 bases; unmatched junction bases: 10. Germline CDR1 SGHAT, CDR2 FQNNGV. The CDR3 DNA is TGTGCCAGCAGCGTGACTAGCGGGCCTGGAGGGACCCAGTACTTC. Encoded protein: CASSVTSGPGGTQYF.

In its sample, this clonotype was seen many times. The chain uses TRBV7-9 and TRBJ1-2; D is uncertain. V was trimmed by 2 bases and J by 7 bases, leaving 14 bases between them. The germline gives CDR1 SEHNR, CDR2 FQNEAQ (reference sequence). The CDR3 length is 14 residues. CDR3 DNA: TGTGCCAGCAGCTTACAACTGGAAGTTGGTGGCTACACCTTC. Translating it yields CASSLQLEVGGYTF.

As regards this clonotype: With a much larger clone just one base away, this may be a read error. The CDR3 here is CASLRGASQHGELLF. The CDR3 DNA sequence: TGTGCCAGCCTCCGGGGGGCCAGCCAACACGGGGAGCTGCTTTTT. The chain combines TRBV28 with TRBJ2-2; TRBD2 is a possible D gene (7 bases). The germline CDR1 and CDR2 sequences are MDHEN and SYDVKM. This CDR3 is built from 15 residues.

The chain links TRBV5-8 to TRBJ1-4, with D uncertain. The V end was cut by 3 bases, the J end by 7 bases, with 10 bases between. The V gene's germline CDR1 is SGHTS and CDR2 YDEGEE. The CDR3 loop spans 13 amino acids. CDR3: CASSSRTVEKLFF. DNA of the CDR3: TGTGCCAGCAGCTCTCGGACGGTTGAAAAACTGTTTTTT.

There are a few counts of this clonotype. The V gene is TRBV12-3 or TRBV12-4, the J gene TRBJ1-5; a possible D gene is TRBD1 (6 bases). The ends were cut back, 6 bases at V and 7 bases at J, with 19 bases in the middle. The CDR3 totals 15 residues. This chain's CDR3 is CASRPMGGGGQPQHF. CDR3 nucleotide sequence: TGTGCCAGCAGGCCGATGGGGGGGGGGGGCCAGCCCCAGCATTTT.

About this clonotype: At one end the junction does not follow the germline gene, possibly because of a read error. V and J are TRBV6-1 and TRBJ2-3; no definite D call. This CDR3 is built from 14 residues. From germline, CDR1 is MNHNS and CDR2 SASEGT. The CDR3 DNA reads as TGCGCCACAACCCGAGGACCGTGGACAGATACGCAGTATTTT. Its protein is CATTRGPWTDTQYF.

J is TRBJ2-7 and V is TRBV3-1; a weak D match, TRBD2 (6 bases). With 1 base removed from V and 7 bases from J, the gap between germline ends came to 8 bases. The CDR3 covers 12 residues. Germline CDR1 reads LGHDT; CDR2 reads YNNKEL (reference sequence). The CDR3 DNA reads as TGTGCCAGCAGCCAAGGCCGGGGGGAGCAGTACTTC. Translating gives CASSQGRGEQYF.

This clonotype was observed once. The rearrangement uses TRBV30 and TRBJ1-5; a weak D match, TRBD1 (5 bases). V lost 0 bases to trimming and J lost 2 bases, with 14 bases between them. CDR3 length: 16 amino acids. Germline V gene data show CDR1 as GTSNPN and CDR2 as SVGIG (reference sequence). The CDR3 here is CAWSVRRGRGNQPQHF. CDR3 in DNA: TGTGCCTGGAGTGTACGAAGGGGAAGGGGCAATCAGCCCCAGCATTTT. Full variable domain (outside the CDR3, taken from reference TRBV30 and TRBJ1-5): SQTIHQWPATLVQPVGSPLSLECTVEGTSNPNLYWYRQAAGRGLQLLFYSVGIGQISSEVPQNLSASRPQDRQFILSSKKLLLSDSGFYLCAWSVRRGRGNQPQHFGDGTRLSIL.